These T cell receptor beta chains were read from a single sample in a study of Ad26.COV2.S vaccination and SARS-CoV-2 variants. This table comes from immunoSEQ multiplex PCR, and its TCRdb copy is limited to in-frame clones, with some not included. The data hold about 440,000 clones, with about 92% observed a single time. Sequencing used peripheral blood, obtained in a trial of Ad26.COV2.S vaccine versus placebo. These receptors were obtained from a person aged 18 to 59 who received the Ad26.COV2.S COVID-19 vaccine or a placebo. Both conserved end residues are part of each CDR3. The D gene is left open where the match is weak. Size is stated for part of the rows, as once, few or many counts, or as a class when the clone is expanded.

CDR3 protein	CDR3 DNA	D gene	V gene	clone size	J gene	CDR3 length
CASSREGTETQYF	TGTGCCAGTAGTAGGGAGGGAACAGAGACCCAGTACTTC	TRBD2	TRBV19	NA	TRBJ2-5	13
CASSIPGQGAFEQYF	TGTGCCAGTAGTATACCGGGACAGGGGGCTTTCGAGCAGTACTTC	TRBD1	TRBV19	NA	TRBJ2-7	15
CASSYVRELGDTQYF	TGTGCCAGCAGTTATGTTCGTGAGTTAGGAGATACGCAGTATTTT	NA	TRBV6-2/TRBV6-3	NA	TRBJ2-3	15
CASSPRTGKHSPLHF	TGTGCCAGCAGTCCCCGGACAGGGAAACATTCACCCCTCCACTTT	TRBD1	TRBV6-2/TRBV6-3	NA	TRBJ1-6	15
CASSVGRATTDTQYF	TGTGCCAGCAGCGTAGGTAGGGCGACCACAGATACGCAGTATTTT	NA	TRBV9	NA	TRBJ2-3	15
CASSQSTSRYNEQFF	TGCGCCAGCAGCCAAAGTACTAGCCGGTACAATGAGCAGTTCTTC	NA	TRBV4-1	NA	TRBJ2-1	15
CASSAQAYQETQYF	TGTGCCAGCAGCGCCCAGGCGTACCAAGAGACCCAGTACTTC	NA	TRBV2	NA	TRBJ2-5	14
CSASGTYEQYF	TGCAGTGCTAGCGGCACCTACGAGCAGTACTTC	NA	TRBV20-1	NA	TRBJ2-7	11
CASSLGTGNTGELFF	TGTGCCAGCAGCTTGGGGACAGGGAACACCGGGGAGCTGTTTTTT	TRBD1	TRBV5-5	once	TRBJ2-2	15
CAWTPGLSSYEQYF	TGTGCCTGGACACCGGGACTGAGCTCCTACGAGCAGTACTTC	NA	TRBV30	once	TRBJ2-7	14
CASSPTRGEQYF	TGTGCCAGCAGCCCCACCAGGGGCGAGCAGTACTTC	NA	TRBV7-9	NA	TRBJ2-7	12
CASRFARGNEQFF	TGTGCCAGCAGGTTCGCCAGGGGCAATGAGCAGTTCTTC	NA	TRBV5-5	NA	TRBJ2-1	13
CATSRGRYNEQFF	TGTGCCACCAGCAGGGGTCGATACAATGAGCAGTTCTTC	NA	TRBV15	once	TRBJ2-1	13
CATRGSFNTEAFF	TGTGCCACCAGGGGGAGTTTCAACACTGAAGCTTTCTTT	NA	TRBV24-1	once	TRBJ1-1	13
CASSPPAGTDTQYF	TGTGCCAGCTCACCACCGGCCGGAACAGATACGCAGTATTTT	NA	TRBV18	NA	TRBJ2-3	14
CASSLVGVSYNEQFF	TGCGCCAGCAGCTTGGTTGGCGTCTCCTACAATGAGCAGTTCTTC	NA	TRBV5-1	once	TRBJ2-1	15
CASSLDPDRQGPYGEQYF	TGTGCCAGCAGCTTAGATCCGGACAGGCAAGGGCCTTACGGCGAGCAGTACTTC	TRBD1	TRBV7-9	NA	TRBJ2-7	18
CASSETTPGQGTGELFF	TGTGCCAGCAGTGAAACGACTCCGGGACAGGGAACCGGGGAGCTGTTTTTT	TRBD1	TRBV2	NA	TRBJ2-2	17
CASRTGAREFNEQFF	TGCGCCAGTCGCACCGGCGCTAGGGAATTTAATGAGCAGTTCTTC	NA	TRBV5-1	once	TRBJ2-1	15
CAISAAVEGETQYF	TGTGCCATCAGTGCGGCAGTAGAGGGGGAGACCCAGTACTTC	NA	TRBV10-3	NA	TRBJ2-5	14
CASSLRPGGAYEQYF	TGTGCCAGCAGTTTACGCCCGGGAGGGGCCTACGAGCAGTACTTC	TRBD2	TRBV28	NA	TRBJ2-7	15
CASTPDRAVGGSYTF	TGTGCCAGCACCCCCGACAGGGCCGTTGGCGGAAGCTACACCTTC	TRBD1	TRBV28	NA	TRBJ1-2	15
CASSVVGGETQYF	TGTGCCAGCAGCGTAGTAGGAGGGGAGACCCAGTACTTC	NA	TRBV9	NA	TRBJ2-5	13
CASSSGQHLNTEAFF	TGTGCCAGCAGTTCGGGACAGCACTTGAACACTGAAGCTTTCTTT	TRBD1	TRBV28	few	TRBJ1-1	15
CASSQVGGQAYEQYF	TGTGCCAGCAGCCAAGTGGGCGGCCAGGCCTACGAGCAGTACTTC	NA	TRBV4-2	NA	TRBJ2-7	15
CAWIPVLTGNTIYF	TGTGCCTGGATCCCCGTTCTTACTGGAAACACCATATATTTT	NA	TRBV30	NA	TRBJ1-3	14
CASSVGGRGRDTQYF	TGTGCCAGCAGCGTAGGAGGAAGAGGGAGGGATACGCAGTATTTT	NA	TRBV9	NA	TRBJ2-3	15
CASSPQGLADTGELFF	TGTGCCAGCAGCCCACAGGGACTAGCGGACACCGGGGAGCTGTTTTTT	TRBD2	TRBV7-3	NA	TRBJ2-2	16
CASSHKYPGRSTYEQYF	TGTGCCAGCAGCCATAAGTACCCGGGACGGTCTACTTACGAGCAGTACTTC	NA	TRBV14	NA	TRBJ2-7	17
CASSLEGAPSNTEAFF	TGCGCCAGCAGCTTGGAGGGGGCTCCCTCAAACACTGAAGCTTTCTTT	TRBD1	TRBV5-1	NA	TRBJ1-1	16
CASSLVGGRNEKLFF	TGTGCCAGCAGCTTAGTAGGCGGCAGGAATGAAAAACTGTTTTTT	NA	TRBV7-8	NA	TRBJ1-4	15
CASSFRGSGTETQYF	TGTGCCAGCAGCTTCAGGGGTAGCGGGACAGAGACCCAGTACTTC	TRBD2	TRBV7-9	once	TRBJ2-5	15
CASSLDREGETQYF	TGTGCCAGCAGCTTAGATCGGGAAGGAGAGACCCAGTACTTC	NA	TRBV11-3	NA	TRBJ2-5	14
CASSGGGQGREEQYF	TGTGCCAGCAGTGGGGGAGGTCAGGGGAGAGAGGAGCAGTACTTC	NA	TRBV7-9	NA	TRBJ2-7	15
CASRWDRNSPLHF	TGTGCCAGCAGATGGGACAGAAATTCACCCCTCCACTTT	TRBD1	TRBV2	few	TRBJ1-6	13
CSVGTGTDTQYF	TGCAGCGTCGGGACGGGAACAGATACGCAGTATTTT	NA	TRBV29-1	NA	TRBJ2-3	12
CASSPETGLLGPLHF	TGCGCCAGCAGCCCCGAGACGGGACTTTTAGGACCCCTCCACTTT	NA	TRBV5-1	few	TRBJ1-6	15
CASSYTRADTQYF	TGTGCCAGCAGTTACACCCGGGCAGATACGCAGTATTTT	NA	TRBV6-5	NA	TRBJ2-3	13
CASSPGDGSSYNEQFF	TGTGCCAGCAGCCCGGGGGACGGTAGCTCCTACAATGAGCAGTTCTTC	NA	TRBV3-1/TRBV3-2	NA	TRBJ2-1	16
CASSRTGELFF	TGTGCCAGCAGTCGGACCGGGGAGCTGTTTTTT	NA	TRBV6-5	NA	TRBJ2-2	11
CASSQEVSSGNTIYF	TGTGCCAGCAGCCAAGAAGTGAGCTCTGGAAACACCATATATTTT	NA	TRBV14	NA	TRBJ1-3	15
CASRRDRGTYEQYF	TGTGCCAGCAGACGAGACAGGGGTACCTACGAGCAGTACTTC	TRBD1	TRBV7-2	NA	TRBJ2-7	14
CASSLGLAVETQYF	TGTGCCAGCAGCTTAGGGCTAGCGGTGGAGACCCAGTACTTC	TRBD2	TRBV7-2	NA	TRBJ2-5	14
CASSQDLLAGVINEQFF	TGTGCCAGCAGCCAAGATTTACTAGCGGGAGTGATAAATGAGCAGTTCTTC	TRBD2	TRBV3-1/TRBV3-2	NA	TRBJ2-1	17
CASRGGRAPDTQYF	TGTGCCTCACGGGGAGGGAGGGCCCCAGATACGCAGTATTTT	TRBD2	TRBV30	NA	TRBJ2-3	14
CASSLLGNTGELFF	TGTGCCAGCAGTTTACTAGGTAACACCGGGGAGCTGTTTTTT	NA	TRBV28	NA	TRBJ2-2	14
CASSLVLISNQPQHF	TGTGCCAGCAGTTTAGTGCTAATTAGCAATCAGCCCCAGCATTTT	NA	TRBV28	NA	TRBJ1-5	15
CASTKGFFPSSYNEQFF	TGTGCCAGCACCAAAGGGTTCTTCCCGAGCTCCTACAATGAGCAGTTCTTC	NA	TRBV2	NA	TRBJ2-1	17
CASSYGGTDSYGYTF	TGTGCCAGCAGTTACGGAGGGACAGATTCCTATGGCTACACCTTC	TRBD1	TRBV6-5	NA	TRBJ1-2	15
CASSEGMGRGRDTQYF	TGTGCCAGCAGTGAAGGTATGGGGAGAGGGAGAGATACGCAGTATTTT	NA	TRBV6-1	once	TRBJ2-3	16
CASSKDRFWPADYNSPLHF	TGTGCCAGCAGCAAAGACAGGTTTTGGCCTGCCGACTATAATTCACCCCTCCACTTT	NA	TRBV21-1	NA	TRBJ1-6	19
CASSPGWGNSPLHF	TGTGCCAGCAGCCCAGGGTGGGGAAATTCACCCCTCCACTTT	NA	TRBV5-5	NA	TRBJ1-6	14
CASSLVADQPQHF	TGTGCCAGCAGCTTAGTGGCGGATCAGCCCCAGCATTTT	NA	TRBV7-9	NA	TRBJ1-5	13
CASSSDGSDTQYF	TGTGCCAGCAGCTCGGACGGATCAGATACGCAGTATTTT	NA	TRBV7-8	NA	TRBJ2-3	13
CASSSGDRGQVNEQFF	TGCGCCAGCAGCTCTGGGGACAGGGGGCAAGTGAATGAGCAGTTCTTC	TRBD1	TRBV5-1	once	TRBJ2-1	16
CASSLGRTSGIFYGYTF	TGCGCCAGCAGCTTGGGCCGGACATCCGGAATATTCTATGGCTACACCTTC	NA	TRBV5-1	NA	TRBJ1-2	17
CASSLALTGGINTDTQYF	TGTGCCAGCAGCTTAGCGCTGACGGGAGGGATAAACACAGATACGCAGTATTTT	TRBD2	TRBV7-6	NA	TRBJ2-3	18
CASSTSGQGSYEQYF	TGTGCCAGCAGTACCTCGGGACAGGGTTCCTACGAGCAGTACTTC	TRBD1	TRBV6-6	NA	TRBJ2-7	15
CASRMAGARNTEAFF	TGTGCCAGCAGGATGGCGGGGGCCCGGAACACTGAAGCTTTCTTT	NA	TRBV28	NA	TRBJ1-1	15
CSVDRASRGLETQYF	TGCAGCGTTGACAGGGCAAGCAGGGGGCTGGAGACCCAGTACTTC	TRBD1	TRBV29-1	NA	TRBJ2-5	15